This TCR beta chain was retrieved from a study of yellow fever vaccine responses in identical twins. As to this clonotype: Its antigen is undetermined.

Losses at the gene ends were 6 bases for V and 1 base for J; bases not matched to a gene: 6. The germline V gene encodes CDR1 SQVTM and CDR2 ANQGSEA. The CDR3 covers 13 residues. Regarding the study as a whole: Reportedly, twins' vaccine T cell responses looked partly convergent and partly personalized.

TCRdb re-analysed the RT-PCR reads in MiXCR, keeping a single row per CDR3 protein. Found here are 4,500 to 7,000 distinct CDR3 sequences, approximately 70% of them singletons; the top ten hold roughly 4%. The sample consisted of T cells from blood (PBMCs), unsorted or a sorted subset (not recorded which), taken before or after yellow fever vaccination (not recorded which). The receptor was isolated from a woman aged 18-29 years who received the yellow fever vaccine. The chain employs TRBV29-1 and TRBJ2-7, with 7 bases identical to TRBD1. In nucleotides, the CDR3 is TGCAGCGTGCCGGGACAGAATTCCTACGAGCAGTACTTC. It encodes CSVPGQNSYEQYF.